The 14 T cell receptor beta chains reported below all come from one sample, sequenced in a study of T-cell reconstitution after alpha-beta-depleted transplantation in children. It was with unique molecular identifiers that the TCRbeta library was prepared. TCRdb redid the calling of the PCR reads with MiXCR, one entry per CDR3 protein. Among around 17,000 distinct CDR3 sequences, 5.1% were seen once, and the ten largest hold 6.9%. This sample comprised PBMCs, obtained before TCRalphabeta/CD19-depleted stem cell transplant. All receptors come from a boy younger than 18 with acute lymphoblastic leukemia, due to receive a stem cell transplant.

This clonotype was detected many times. The genes are TRBV6-5 and TRBJ2-7; 8 bases are shared with TRBD1. The CDR3 sequence is 14 residues long. The V segment lost 2 bases and the J segment 3 bases; nucleotides outside the gene matches: 3. Germline V gene sequence: CDR1 MNHEY, CDR2 SVGAGI. The CDR3 sequence is CASSYRQGFYEQYF. DNA for the CDR3: TGTGCCAGCAGTTACCGACAGGGGTTCTACGAGCAGTACTTC.

This clonotype counts as medium-sized. This chain connects TRBV11-2 to TRBJ2-7; D may be TRBD1 or TRBD2 (5 bases each). This CDR3 has 14 amino acids. From germline, CDR1 is SGHAT and CDR2 FQNNGV. Trimming shortened V by 1 base and J by 3 bases, and 10 bases separated the two germline ends. CDR3 bases: TGTGCCAGCAGCTTAGGAGGGGTCCGCTACGAGCAGTACTTC. Its protein is CASSLGGVRYEQYF.

This clonotype was detected ten times or more. Written as DNA, the CDR3 is TGTGCCAGCAGTTACGCCTTAGCGGGATACGAGCAGTACTTC. Its protein is CASSYALAGYEQYF. The J gene is TRBJ2-7, the V gene TRBV6-2 or TRBV6-3; TRBD2 matches at 8 bases. The V and J ends lost 2 bases and 4 bases, in that order; junction bases with no gene match: 4. This CDR3 has 14 amino acids. Germline lookup yields CDR1 MNHEY and CDR2 SVGEGT.

This clonotype was picked up many times. The chain links TRBV28 to TRBJ2-7; 7 bases fit TRBD1. Germline V gene lookup returns CDR1 MDHEN and CDR2 SYDVKM. The CDR3 covers 15 residues. V lost 5 bases and J lost 4; bases outside the gene matches: 11. The CDR3 is CASSIITGERYEQYF. In nucleotides, the CDR3 is TGTGCCAGCAGTATCATCACAGGGGAAAGATACGAGCAGTACTTC.

V usage is TRBV2 and J usage is TRBJ2-7, with TRBD1 identical over 10 bases. V dropped 4 bases and J dropped 7; count of bases not matched to a gene: 4. Germline V gene lookup returns CDR1 SNHLY and CDR2 FYNNEI. The CDR3 consists of 13 residues. CDR3 DNA sequence: TGTGCCAGCAGTGGAGGGACAGGGGTAGAGCAGTACTTC. Translation: CASSGGTGVEQYF. Supplemented by reference TRBV2 and TRBJ2-7, the full variable domain reads EPEVTQTPSHQVTQMGQEVILRCVPISNHLYFYWYRQILGQKVEFLVSFYNNEISEKSEIFDDQFSVERPDGSNFTLKIRSTKLEDSAMYFCASSGGTGVEQYFGPGTRLTVT.

Many counts were recorded for this clonotype. V is TRBV2 and J is TRBJ1-5, with D possibly TRBD1 on 6 matching bases. Trimming removed 6 bases from V and 2 bases from J, with 14 bases in between. CDR1 and CDR2 from the germline V gene are SNHLY and FYNNEI. This CDR3 comprises 15 residues. CDR3 in DNA: TGTGCCAGCAGGCGGGGGGGCGAAGGCAATCAGCCCCAGCATTTT. Amino acids: CASRRGGEGNQPQHF.

At least ten counts were recorded for this clonotype. This rearrangement joins TRBV25-1 to TRBJ2-3, with 11 bases fitting TRBD2. The CDR3 spans 15 residues. Germline V gene sequence: CDR1 MGHDK, CDR2 SYGVNS. Trimming took 4 bases from V and 6 from J; bases not matched to a gene: 6. Here the CDR3 DNA reads TGTGCCAGCAGTGCAACTAGCGGGAGCTTGGATACGCAGTATTTT. It is translated as CASSATSGSLDTQYF.

Only one count was recorded for this clonotype. Since a much larger clone is just one base distant, this may be a read error. The genes are TRBV12-3 or TRBV12-4 and TRBJ1-4; possibly TRBD1 for D (5 bases). The CDR3 is 14 amino acids. The CDR3 loop is CASRRQGWGEKLVF. CDR3 DNA: TGTGCCAGCAGGCGTCAGGGTTGGGGTGAAAAACTGGTTTTT.

Relative to its sample, this clonotype is medium-sized. This chain uses TRBV7-9 with TRBJ1-2; D unresolved. V was shortened by 5 bases and J by 3 bases, with 19 bases between the two germline ends. This CDR3 contains 16 residues. Germline CDR1 is SEHNR and CDR2 is FQNEAQ (reference sequence). The CDR3 sequence is CASSQIREEQYYGYTF. Here the CDR3 DNA reads TGTGCCAGCAGCCAAATCAGAGAGGAACAGTACTATGGCTACACCTTC.

This clonotype was observed a handful of times. The chain recombines TRBV19 with TRBJ2-1; D remains ambiguous. The CDR3 is made up of 15 amino acids. Germline V gene sequence: CDR1 LNHDA, CDR2 SQIVND (reference sequence). Trimming pared 2 bases from V and 2 bases from J, leaving 10 bases between. In DNA, the CDR3 is TGTGCCAGTAGTATAATCAGCGTCACCTACAATGAGCAGTTCTTC. Translated: CASSIISVTYNEQFF.

This clonotype was counted many times. The genes are TRBV12-3 or TRBV12-4 and TRBJ1-4; D gene ambiguous. There are 13 residues in the CDR3. V was trimmed by 2 bases and J by 8 bases, leaving 9 bases between them. CDR3 bases: TGTGCCAGCAGTTTAATGGGCCAAGAAAAACTGTTTTTT. Translating gives CASSLMGQEKLFF.

This clonotype was detected many times. The chain carries TRBV20-1 and TRBJ2-1; possible D gene TRBD1, 6 bases. Trimming took off 0 bases at V and 8 bases at J, with 26 bases between the two ends. The CDR3 is 18 amino acids. CDR1 and CDR2 (germline): DFQATT, SNEGSKA (reference sequence). DNA of the CDR3: TGCAGTGCTAGAGACCGGCAGATCCGGGACATGGTTATGGATGAGCAGTTCTTC. It translates to CSARDRQIRDMVMDEQFF.

In this sample, this clonotype turned up many times. The chain is built from TRBV7-2 and TRBJ1-4; no definite D call. V lost 6 bases and J 8 bases, leaving 16 bases between the germline ends. Germline V gives CDR1 SGHTA, CDR2 FQGNSA. The CDR3 is 14 residues long. CDR3 nucleotides: TGTGCCAGCAGGAAGTGGGGAGACGGGGAAAAACTGTTTTTT. It specifies CASRKWGDGEKLFF.

This clonotype was seen at least ten times. The V call is TRBV20-1, the J call TRBJ1-1, with D possibly being TRBD1 (6 bases). Trimming took off 5 bases at V and 0 bases at J, with 16 bases between the two ends. This CDR3 contains 15 residues. The germline V gene has CDR1 DFQATT and CDR2 SNEGSKA (reference sequence). CDR3 nucleotides: TGCAGTGCTGGAGGGACAACTACGATGAACACTGAAGCTTTCTTT. Protein: CSAGGTTTMNTEAFF.